The following is a T cell receptor beta chain sequence with its context. Production of TCR cDNA was by 5'RACE template switching, which also added a universal primer site and UMIs. TCRdb ran MiXCR on the 5' RACE reads and lists one entry per CDR3 protein. The sample holds about 340,000 distinct CDR3 sequences, approximately 4.2% seen once. This record comes from a study of T cells after yellow fever vaccination. Per germline, CDR1 MNHEY and CDR2 SMNVEV (reference sequence). The V gene end was trimmed by 8 bases and the J gene end by 5 bases; junction bases not matched to a gene: 19. The CDR3 is made up of 17 amino acids.

The chain joins TRBV27 to TRBJ2-5; 8 bases agree with TRBD2. The sequencing here drew on PBMCs, taken 5 days after the yellow fever booster vaccination. The clonotype comes from a man in his late teens or twenties who received the YFV17D yellow fever vaccine. The CDR3 DNA is TGTGCCAGCGCCGTTGAAATACGGGGGGGCCGTGCTGAGACCCAGTACTTC. Amino acid sequence: CASAVEIRGGRAETQYF.